Listed here is a single TCR beta chain. The authors sequenced patients whose flow cytometry had shown CD8+CD57+ cell expansion. The data stem from a study of CD8+CD57+ T cells in acquired aplastic anemia. Genomic DNA templated the TCR beta VDJ and CDR3 profiling. MiXCR was run by TCRdb on the reads, yielding one entry per CDR3 protein. The top ten clones hold around 1.3% of a sample with roughly 290,000 distinct CDR3 sequences, 45% to 65% of them seen once. Germline CDR1 SGHTA, CDR2 FQGNSA. V was clipped by 5 bases and J by 4 bases; unmatched bases: 15. There are 18 residues in the CDR3. The chain links TRBV7-2 to TRBJ2-7; 12 bases are shared with TRBD2. Source material: sorted CD4+, CD8+, or CD8+CD57+ T cells (not recorded which) from PBMCs. This sequence was found in a human donor with aplastic anemia. The CDR3 coding sequence is TGTGCCAGCAGCCTCGGGACTAGCGGGTGGAACCTTGCGTACGAGCAGTACTTC. Translating gives CASSLGTSGWNLAYEQYF.